These 10 T cell receptor beta chains share one sample of origin, sequenced in a study of cytomegalovirus exposure and HLA in healthy donors. Produced via immunoSEQ multiplex PCR; TCRdb's table is partial and in-frame only. This sample carries around 20,000 clones, 97% of them seen once, and the ten largest clones take roughly 10%. The source material was PBMCs. The source is a man aged 25-45 years in good health and CMV-seropositive.

This clone was observed a single time. The chain couples TRBV21-1 to TRBJ2-5; TRBD1, the D gene given by the table, was not confirmed from the DNA. TRBV21-1 is a pseudogene. This CDR3 region has 15 residues. The CDR3 DNA reads TGTGCCAGCAGCAAAGTCAGGGGAAGGGAAGAGACCCAGTACTTC. Protein: CASSKVRGREETQYF.

The V call is TRBV6-5, the J call TRBJ1-4; D gene uncertain. The CDR3 sequence is 13 residues long. Trimming left V 2 bases short and J 8 bases short, with 9 bases between. Germline assignment: CDR1 MNHEY and CDR2 SVGAGI. CDR3 residues: CASSYNRVEKLFF. The CDR3 DNA sequence: TGTGCCAGCAGTTACAACAGAGTAGAAAAACTGTTTTTT.

The rearrangement joins TRBV10-3 to TRBJ2-3; possible D gene TRBD2, 5 bases. V was trimmed by 9 bases and J by 0 bases, leaving 13 bases between them. From germline, CDR1 is ENHRY and CDR2 SYGVKD. This CDR3 has 14 amino acids. CDR3 DNA: TGTGCCATACACGGTAGCGCAAGCACAGATACGCAGTATTTT. It yields the protein CAIHGSASTDTQYF.

This chain joins TRBV19 and TRBJ2-7; no definite D call. The germline V gene encodes CDR1 LNHDA and CDR2 SQIVND (reference sequence). Trimming left V 1 base short and J 2 bases short, with 12 bases between. This CDR3 has 15 amino acids. In DNA form, the CDR3 reads TGTGCCAGTAGTATAGGTACTTCTTCTACCTACGAGCAGTACTTC. This sequence encodes CASSIGTSSTYEQYF.

CDR3 nucleotides: TGTGCCAGCAGAGAGGGATTCCGCCCCACTGAAGCTTTCTTT. This translates into CASREGFRPTEAFF. The chain recombines TRBV11-2 with TRBJ1-1, with D unresolved. The CDR3 totals 14 residues. CDR1 is SGHAT and CDR2 is FQNNGV in the germline V gene. Trimming cost V 6 bases and J 4 bases, with 15 bases left between them.

The chain recombines TRBV6-1 with TRBJ1-5; TRBD1 agrees at 7 bases. Germline V gene lookup returns CDR1 MNHNS and CDR2 SASEGT. CDR3 length equals 14 residues. V shed 7 bases, J shed 5 bases, and the junction held 8 bases outside the gene matches. CDR3 in DNA: TGTGCCAGCATATCGACAGGGTCGTATCAGCCCCAGCATTTT. It codes for CASISTGSYQPQHF.

V usage is TRBV27 and J usage is TRBJ2-2; TRBD1 matches 7 bases. The germline V gene has CDR1 MNHEY and CDR2 SMNVEV (reference sequence). The CDR3 is 17 residues long. Trimming cost V 7 bases and J 3 bases; bases outside gene matches: 14. CDR3 sequence: CASTSKGKGGHTGELFF. Here the CDR3 DNA reads TGTGCCAGCACCTCAAAGGGGAAAGGGGGCCACACCGGGGAGCTGTTTTTT.

The rearrangement joins TRBV14 to TRBJ1-5; D might be TRBD1 (5 bases). The CDR3 runs to 16 residues. V was cut by 2 bases and J by 6 bases, with 17 bases left in between. Germline V gene lookup returns CDR1 SGHDN and CDR2 FVKESK. CDR3 region: CASSQNASGWGQPQHF. Written as DNA, the CDR3 is TGTGCCAGCAGCCAAAACGCTTCAGGGTGGGGTCAGCCCCAGCATTTT.

As for this clone: The junction shows a germline mismatch at one end, possibly a read error. The chain carries TRBV19 and TRBJ2-7, with 9 bases aligning to TRBD2. This CDR3 spans 14 amino acids. Per germline, CDR1 LNHDA and CDR2 SQIVND (reference sequence). The CDR3 sequence is CASSPSFVGGTSHF. CDR3 sequence (DNA): TGTGCCAGTAGCCCGAGCTTCGTTGGGGGGACTAGCCACTTC. Full variable domain (remainder filled in from reference TRBV19 and TRBJ2-7): DGGITQSPKYLFRKEGQNVTLSCEQNLNHDAMYWYRQDPGQGLRLIYYSQIVNDFQKGDIAEGYSVSREKKESFPLTVTSAQKNPTAFYLCASSPSFVGGTSHFGPGTRLTVT.

The rearrangement joins TRBV15 to TRBJ1-2; 11 bases align to TRBD1. The length of the CDR3 is 15 residues. Germline V gene data show CDR1 as LNHNV and CDR2 as YYDKDF (reference sequence). The ends lost 3 bases at V and 5 bases at J; junction bases unmatched: 5. The CDR3 reads CATSRPGQGGYGYTF. The CDR3 bases are TGTGCCACCAGCAGGCCGGGACAGGGGGGTTATGGCTACACCTTC.